The rows below give T cell receptor beta chains drawn from one sample of a study of response to subunit inactivated influenza vaccine. Via MiXCR, TCRdb re-called the RT-PCR reads, giving one row per CDR3 protein. The sample yields 500,000 to 750,000 distinct CDR3 sequences, approximately 14% seen once. The specimen comprised PBMCs from blood, sampled 12 days after vaccination. The source of these receptors is a man aged 50 to 59 who received an inactivated influenza vaccine. Both conserved end residues are part of each CDR3. D genes are given only for firm matches. A clone size is listed for some rows: how often the clone was seen (once, few, many), or a class if it is expanded.

abundance	j_gene	v_gene	d_gene	CDR3nt	CDR3aa
few	TRBJ1-1	TRBV20-1	-	TGCAGTGCTAGAGATCCCAGGGGATCGTCGACTGAAGCTTTCTTT	CSARDPRGSSTEAFF
-	TRBJ2-1	TRBV29-1	TRBD2	TGCAGCGTTGTGCTAGCGGGGGTTCTGAGCTCCTACAATGAGCAGTTCTTC	CSVVLAGVLSSYNEQFF
-	TRBJ2-7	TRBV20-1	-	TGCAGTGCTAGAGATCGTGTGGGAGGCTGGTCCTACGAGCAGTACTTC	CSARDRVGGWSYEQYF
-	TRBJ2-7	TRBV29-1	-	TGCAGCGCCCAAGGGGGTTTTGGCGAGCAGTACTTC	CSAQGGFGEQYF
-	TRBJ2-3	TRBV24-1	-	TGTGCCATCCAGAGGGGCACAGATACGCAGTATTTT	CAIQRGTDTQYF
-	TRBJ2-2	TRBV7-8	-	TGTGCCAGCAGCTTAGTGGCCAGCCTCAGGGTACGCGGGGAGCTGTTTTTT	CASSLVASLRVRGELFF
few	TRBJ2-5	TRBV5-1	TRBD2	TGCGCCAGCAGCTTTACTAGCGGGGCAGAGACCCAGTACTTC	CASSFTSGAETQYF
-	TRBJ1-5	TRBV18	-	TGTGCCAGCTCAAAAATGGACAGTTATCAGCCCCAGCATTTT	CASSKMDSYQPQHF
-	TRBJ1-1	TRBV12-3/TRBV12-4	TRBD1	TGTGCCAGCAGTTTCACAGGGGGGTTCGCTGAAGCTTTCTTT	CASSFTGGFAEAFF
few	TRBJ2-3	TRBV2	TRBD1	TGTGCCAGCAGGACCGGGACAGGGGAAACAGATACGCAGTATTTT	CASRTGTGETDTQYF
many	TRBJ1-6	TRBV5-1	TRBD1	TGCGCCAGCAGCCCGGGACAGTATAATTCACCCCTCCACTTT	CASSPGQYNSPLHF
-	TRBJ2-2	TRBV19	-	TGTGCCAGTAGGATGACCCGGGGGCTATTAGGCACCGGGGGGCTGTTTTTT	CASRMTRGLLGTGGLFF
-	TRBJ2-3	TRBV19	-	TGTGCCAGTAGTACGCGGGCCTTCAGGGGCACAGGTACGCAGTATTTT	CASSTRAFRGTGTQYF
few	TRBJ1-2	TRBV4-3	TRBD1	TGCGCCAGCAGTCAATCCAGGCAGGGGGCGTTTGGCTACACCTTC	CASSQSRQGAFGYTF
few	TRBJ1-1	TRBV7-9	-	TGTGCCAGCAGCTTAGCAGACACTATGAACACTGAAGCTTTCTTT	CASSLADTMNTEAFF
-	TRBJ2-1	TRBV5-1	TRBD1	TGCGCCAGCAGCGACGGGACAGGCAATGAGCAGTTCTTC	CASSDGTGNEQFF
-	TRBJ1-2	TRBV18	TRBD1	TGTGCCAGCTCACCACAACAGGGGGCTCGGGGGTACTCTGGCTACACCTTC	CASSPQQGARGYSGYTF
-	TRBJ2-1	TRBV10-3	TRBD2	TGTGCCATCAGTGCCCGGACTAGCGGGAGTGGCAATGAGCAGTTCTTC	CAISARTSGSGNEQFF
few	TRBJ2-3	TRBV7-6	TRBD2	TGTGCCAGCAGCTTAGAGAGGACTAGCGGGGGGAATACGCAGTATTTT	CASSLERTSGGNTQYF
few	TRBJ2-7	TRBV20-1	TRBD2	TGCAGTGCTAGAGATCCTAGCGGGGGGGTCTACGAGCAGTACTTC	CSARDPSGGVYEQYF
-	TRBJ2-2	TRBV19	TRBD1	TGTGCCAGTAGCGGACAGGGTGCGATTGGCGGGGAGCTGTTTTTT	CASSGQGAIGGELFF
-	TRBJ2-7	TRBV11-1	TRBD1	TGTGCCACCAAAAAAGACAGGGGGTCCTACGAGCAGTACTTC	CATKKDRGSYEQYF
few	TRBJ2-1	TRBV7-2	TRBD1	TGTGCCAGCAGCTTTGACAGGGTAGGGGGCAATGAGCAGTTCTTC	CASSFDRVGGNEQFF
-	TRBJ2-7	TRBV12-3/TRBV12-4	TRBD1	TGTGCCAGCAGTTTATCGTCCCTGGGGACAGGGCGCCACGAGCAGTACTTC	CASSLSSLGTGRHEQYF
-	TRBJ1-2	TRBV13	-	TGTGCCAGCAGCCGGGACACCCACTATGGCTACACCTTC	CASSRDTHYGYTF
many	TRBJ1-2	TRBV28	-	TGTGCCAGCAGTTTGGCAGGGACAAACTATGGCTACACCTTC	CASSLAGTNYGYTF
-	TRBJ2-1	TRBV4-2	TRBD2	TGTGCCAGCAGCCAAGAAGTAGGGACTAGCGGCCCCTACAATGAGCAGTTCTTC	CASSQEVGTSGPYNEQFF
-	TRBJ2-3	TRBV11-2	TRBD2	TGTGCCAGCAGCTTACGAGGAGGGGCTAGCGGGAGGGCCTTAGATACGCAGTATTTT	CASSLRGGASGRALDTQYF
-	TRBJ1-1	TRBV9	TRBD1	TGTGCCAGCAGCGCGGAGGGGGCGAACACTGAAGCTTTCTTT	CASSAEGANTEAFF
-	TRBJ2-1	TRBV19	-	TGTGCCAGCACCGCTTGGGACAATGAGCAGTTCTTC	CASTAWDNEQFF
few	TRBJ2-7	TRBV4-3	-	TGCGCCAGCAGCCAAACGGGCCTATTGGGGGAGCAGTACTTC	CASSQTGLLGEQYF
-	TRBJ1-4	TRBV6-6	-	TGTGCCAGCAGTTCCGCGGGAGGGCAAAAACTGTTTTTT	CASSSAGGQKLFF
-	TRBJ2-3	TRBV18	-	TGTGCCAGCTCACCACCCTCCGCATCAGATACGCAGTATTTT	CASSPPSASDTQYF
many	TRBJ2-7	TRBV12-3/TRBV12-4	-	TGTGCCAGCAGTTGGACCGATTACGAGCAGTACTTC	CASSWTDYEQYF
few	TRBJ2-1	TRBV5-4	TRBD1	TGTGCCAGCAGCGCGATGAACAGGGGTTTGGATGAGCAGTTCTTC	CASSAMNRGLDEQFF
many	TRBJ2-7	TRBV20-1	TRBD2	TGCAGTGCGCCTCTCACGGGAGGGTACTACGAGCAGTACTTC	CSAPLTGGYYEQYF
few	TRBJ2-7	TRBV7-2	TRBD2	TGTGCCAGCAGCCAACCGGGACTAGCGGGGGAGCAGTACTTC	CASSQPGLAGEQYF
few	TRBJ2-7	TRBV7-2	-	TGTGCCAGCAGGGGCGACATACAGGGCGAGCAGTACTTC	CASRGDIQGEQYF
many	TRBJ1-5	TRBV12-3/TRBV12-4	-	TGTGCCAGCAGATCTCGACTGGATAGCAATCAGCCCCAGCATTTT	CASRSRLDSNQPQHF
few	TRBJ2-3	TRBV4-1	TRBD2	TGCGCCAGCAGCCAAGAATTGAGTCTAGCGGGGGGGCTCGCCACAGATACGCAGTATTTT	CASSQELSLAGGLATDTQYF
-	TRBJ2-3	TRBV10-3	-	TGTGCCATCAGAAGCGGAAACACAGATACGCAGTATTTT	CAIRSGNTDTQYF